This TCR beta chain was sequenced during a study of blood T cell repertoires in COVID-19. Study-level information: COVID-19 samples collected from the United States, Italy and Spain covered acute and convalescent phases.

Per the authors' pipeline: Reference gene primers were amplified, and this amplification served to estimate nucleated cell counts. Generated by immunoSEQ multiplex PCR, the TCRdb table keeps only in-frame clones and is missing some. That table gives V, J and clone size, and the DNA gave D and trimming. The sample includes almost 250,000 clones, approximately 90% of them seen just once. CDR3 size: 14 residues. V gave up 0 bases and J gave up 2 bases, with 5 bases separating them. In germline, CDR1 is SGDLS, CDR2 YYNGEE. Participants' own reports of clinical history determined their cohort assignment. The receptor was derived from a woman in her 30s who had recovered from COVID-19. This rearrangement joins TRBV9 to TRBJ2-2; D gene ambiguous. Sequenced material: PBMCs or T cells enriched from blood (not recorded which). Written as DNA, the CDR3 is TGTGCCAGCAGCGTAGTCTATAACACCGGGGAGCTGTTTTTT. It translates to CASSVVYNTGELFF.